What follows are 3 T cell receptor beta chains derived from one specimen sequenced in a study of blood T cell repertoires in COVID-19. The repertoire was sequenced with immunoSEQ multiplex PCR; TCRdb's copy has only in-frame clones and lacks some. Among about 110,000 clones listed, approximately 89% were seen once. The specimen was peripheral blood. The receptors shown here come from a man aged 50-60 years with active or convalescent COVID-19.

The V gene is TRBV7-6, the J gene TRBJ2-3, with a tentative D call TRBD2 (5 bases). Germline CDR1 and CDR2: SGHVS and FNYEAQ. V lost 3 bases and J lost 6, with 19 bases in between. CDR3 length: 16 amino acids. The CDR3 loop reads CASSFLGVLGPDTQYF. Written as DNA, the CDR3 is TGTGCCAGCAGCTTCCTCGGGGTATTAGGACCGGATACGCAGTATTTT.

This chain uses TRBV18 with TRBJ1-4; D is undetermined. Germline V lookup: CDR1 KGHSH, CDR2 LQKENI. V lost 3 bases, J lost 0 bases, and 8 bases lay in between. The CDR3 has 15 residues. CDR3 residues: CASSPSGSTNEKLFF. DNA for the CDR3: TGTGCCAGCTCACCTTCGGGGTCAACTAATGAAAAACTGTTTTTT.

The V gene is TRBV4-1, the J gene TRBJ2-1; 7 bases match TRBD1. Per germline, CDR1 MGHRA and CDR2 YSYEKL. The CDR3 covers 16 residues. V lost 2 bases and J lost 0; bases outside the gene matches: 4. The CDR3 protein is CASSQLQGSSYNEQFF. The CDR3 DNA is TGCGCCAGCAGCCAATTACAGGGGTCCTCCTACAATGAGCAGTTCTTC.